This T cell receptor beta chain was sequenced during a study of T cell responses to AZD1222 COVID-19 vaccine. Findings and limits, study-wide: In a largely white British group with more females than males, clonal diversity was possibly underestimated. Nearly half of unique spike-specific TCRs reportedly avoided B.1.351 and B.1.1.7 mutated regions.

The data were produced by immunoSEQ multiplex PCR, yet TCRdb's version contains in-frame clones alone and is incomplete. Of about 130,000 clones listed, roughly nine tenths are singletons. About this clone itself: Its antigen is not known.

The CDR3 spans 17 residues. The chain is built from TRBV21-1 and TRBJ2-5; the table calls TRBD1, which could not be checked here. TRBV21-1 is a pseudogene segment. The receptor was isolated from an adult in good health. Material: peripheral blood, obtained on day 0 of AZD1222 vaccination. The CDR3 sequence: CASSKATSGTIAETQYF. DNA of the CDR3: TGTGCCAGCAGCAAAGCAACCTCGGGGACAATCGCAGAGACCCAGTACTTC.